Each of the 21 T cell receptor beta chains below was sequenced from the same sample in a study of cytomegalovirus exposure and HLA in healthy donors. The PCR used 60 Vbeta and 13 Jbeta primers. Using immunoSEQ multiplex PCR, the repertoire was profiled, and TCRdb retains in-frame clones only, with some absent. The sample lists about 89,000 clones, roughly two thirds occurring once. Sequencing was performed on PBMCs. All receptors derive from a woman in her thirties in good health and CMV-seronegative.

In this sample, this clone turned up a few times. The chain employs TRBV5-4 and TRBJ2-7; D remains ambiguous. Germline lookup yields CDR1 SGHNT and CDR2 YYREEE (reference sequence). The CDR3 consists of 13 residues. V was trimmed by 10 bases and J by 0 bases, leaving 14 bases between them. CDR3 nucleotides: TGTGCCTTCAGGTCCTCAAACTCCTACGAGCAGTACTTC. Translation gives CAFRSSNSYEQYF.

This chain links TRBV18 with TRBJ2-1; D may be TRBD2 (6 bases). This CDR3 region has 15 residues. Trimming left V 1 base short and J 10 bases short, with 17 bases between. Germline CDR1 is KGHSH and CDR2 is LQKENI. CDR3 sequence: CASSPLGLRVREQFF. The CDR3 coding sequence is TGTGCCAGCTCACCACTAGGACTAAGGGTCCGGGAGCAGTTCTTC.

The gene calls are TRBV29-1 and TRBJ1-1; D gene ambiguous. CDR3 length: 11 amino acids. The germline V and J ends were trimmed by 2 bases and 8 bases, with 9 bases remaining between them. Germline lookup yields CDR1 SQVTM and CDR2 ANQGSEA. The CDR3 bases are TGCAGCGTTGAACGTCGCGCGGAAGCTTTCTTT. Translation: CSVERRAEAFF.

Only one count was recorded for this clone. The CDR3 DNA follows: TGTGCCTGGAGGGAAGACAGGGACTCTGGAAACACCATATATTTT. This gives the protein CAWREDRDSGNTIYF. This sequence joins TRBV30 and TRBJ1-3; TRBD1 matches 7 bases. This CDR3 is 15 amino acids long. With 3 bases clipped from V and 0 bases from J, the junction kept 5 bases outside the gene matches. The germline gives CDR1 GTSNPN, CDR2 SVGIG (reference sequence).

The CDR3 DNA follows: TGTGCCAGCAGCGACACGGGACAGGGGCTCCAAGAGACCCAGTACTTC. Protein sequence: CASSDTGQGLQETQYF. The chain uses TRBV7-9 and TRBJ2-5; 10 nucleotides match TRBD1. This CDR3 has 16 amino acids. The V and J ends lost 5 bases and 1 base, in that order; junction bases with no gene match: 7. The V gene's germline CDR1 is SEHNR and CDR2 FQNEAQ (reference sequence).

This chain connects TRBV28 to TRBJ2-1, with D uncertain. Trimming took off 6 bases at V and 5 bases at J, with 14 bases between the two ends. Germline V gene lookup returns CDR1 MDHEN and CDR2 SYDVKM. The CDR3 length is 14 residues. The CDR3 here is CASSLVLRDNEQFF. DNA of the CDR3: TGTGCCAGCAGCTTGGTACTGAGAGACAATGAGCAGTTCTTC. The entire variable domain, with the rest obtained from reference TRBV28 and TRBJ2-1, is as follows: DVKVTQSSRYLVKRTGEKVFLECVQDMDHENMFWYRQDPGLGLRLIYFSYDVKMKEKGDIPEGYSVSREKKERFSLILESASTNQTSMYLCASSLVLRDNEQFFGPGTRLTVL.

This clone appeared a few times. The V call is TRBV6-5, the J call TRBJ1-5; D is undetermined. The CDR3 extends over 14 amino acids. With 5 bases removed from V and 0 bases from J, the gap between germline ends came to 8 bases. Germline CDR1 MNHEY, CDR2 SVGAGI. CDR3 sequence (DNA): TGTGCCAGCAGTGCGGCGGGTAGCAATCAGCCCCAGCATTTT. Its protein is CASSAAGSNQPQHF.

This rearrangement joins TRBV21-1 to TRBJ1-5; the table's D call, TRBD1, was not checked against the DNA. TRBV21-1 is a listed pseudogene. The CDR3 has 15 amino acids. For the CDR3, the DNA is TGTGCCAGCAGCCCTCAAGGGGCAAAAAATCAGCCCCAGCATTTT. It yields the protein CASSPQGAKNQPQHF.

This clone was found a few times. The genes are TRBV15 and TRBJ2-7; the match to TRBD1 covers 10 bases. Germline V CDR1 and CDR2: LNHNV, YYDKDF (reference sequence). The CDR3 covers 15 residues. J lost 6 bases, V lost 1 base, and 6 bases had no gene match. CDR3 sequence (DNA): TGTGCCACCAGCAGAGCGGGACAGGGGTTCCGCGAGCAGTACTTC. It codes for CATSRAGQGFREQYF.

The CDR3 is CASSFGSQETQYF. Here the CDR3 DNA reads TGCGCCAGCAGCTTCGGGTCCCAAGAGACCCAGTACTTC. The rearrangement joins TRBV5-1 to TRBJ2-5, with D hard to call. Germline V gene data show CDR1 as SGHRS and CDR2 as YFSETQ. Trimming took off 2 bases at V and 1 base at J, with 6 bases between the two ends. The CDR3 is 13 residues long.

The chain employs TRBV4-3 and TRBJ2-4; a weak D match, TRBD1 (6 bases). V shed 2 bases and J shed 0 bases, with 11 bases lying between them. Germline loops: CDR1 LGHNA, CDR2 YSLEER. This CDR3 region has 16 residues. This chain's CDR3 is CASSQNRVLAKNIQYF. The CDR3 region has the DNA TGCGCCAGCAGCCAAAACAGGGTACTAGCCAAAAACATTCAGTACTTC.

The sample holds a few counts of this clone. This rearrangement joins TRBV6-5 to TRBJ2-3; perhaps TRBD2 as D (5 bases). CDR1 is MNHEY and CDR2 is SVGAGI in the germline V gene. This CDR3 is 14 amino acids long. V shed 7 bases and J shed 2 bases, with 13 bases lying between them. The CDR3 is CASNKRTVTDTQYF. The CDR3 nucleotides read TGTGCCAGCAATAAAAGGACTGTCACAGATACGCAGTATTTT.

This clone has just a few counts. This sequence joins TRBV5-1 and TRBJ1-2, with 7 bases lining up with TRBD1. Germline CDR1 reads SGHRS; CDR2 reads YFSETQ. The ends lost 4 bases at V and 5 bases at J; junction bases unmatched: 11. The CDR3 has 15 amino acids. The CDR3: CASSETPGQSYGYTF. The CDR3 bases are TGCGCCAGCAGCGAGACCCCGGGACAGTCTTATGGCTACACCTTC.

The V call is TRBV6-7, the J call TRBJ2-7, with 7 bases matching TRBD2. TRBV6-7 is treated as an ORF (open reading frame) with a function not yet certain. V lost 5 bases to trimming and J lost 3 bases; unmatched junction nucleotides: 1. The CDR3 covers 12 residues. In DNA form, the CDR3 reads TGTGCCAGCAGTAGGGACTACTACGAGCAGTACTTC. It yields the protein CASSRDYYEQYF.

The chain employs TRBV6-5 and TRBJ2-3; D remains unclear. CDR1 is MNHEY and CDR2 is SVGAGI in the germline V gene. Trimming took 2 bases from V and 4 from J, leaving 10 bases between them. The CDR3 length is 14 residues. The chain's CDR3 is CASSYEDLADTQYF. CDR3 nucleotides: TGTGCCAGCAGTTACGAGGATTTGGCAGATACGCAGTATTTT.

This clone was observed once. The chain joins TRBV28 to TRBJ1-6; D is uncertain. Trimming cost V 11 bases and J 10 bases, with 15 bases left between them. The CDR3 runs to 12 residues. The germline V gene has CDR1 MDHEN and CDR2 SYDVKM. The CDR3 here is CAPGRGTSPLHF. CDR3 bases: TGTGCCCCGGGCCGGGGAACGTCACCCCTCCACTTT.

The V gene is TRBV11-2, the J gene TRBJ2-3; possible D gene TRBD1, 5 bases. The V and J ends lost 0 bases and 6 bases respectively, with 13 bases between them. There are 15 residues in the CDR3. Germline V lookup: CDR1 SGHAT, CDR2 FQNNGV. CDR3 DNA: TGTGCCAGCAGCTTAGATCAGGGATGGAGCGATACGCAGTATTTT. It yields the protein CASSLDQGWSDTQYF.

This chain connects TRBV30 to TRBJ1-2; 8 positions agree with TRBD1. Germline CDR1 is GTSNPN and CDR2 is SVGIG (reference sequence). The CDR3 consists of 14 residues. Trimming took 4 bases from V and 7 from J; bases not matched to a gene: 11. CDR3 sequence reads: CAWTPLTGDGGYTF. The DNA of the CDR3 is TGTGCCTGGACACCTCTGACAGGGGACGGTGGCTACACCTTC.

CDR3 bases: TGTGCCAGCAGCTCGACCCTCAGGGGGACCGGGGAGCTGTTTTTT. Amino acids: CASSSTLRGTGELFF. The chain is built from TRBV11-2 and TRBJ2-2; 7 bases align to TRBD1. The V segment lost 4 bases and the J segment 5 bases; nucleotides outside the gene matches: 7. The CDR3 contains 15 residues. Germline assignment: CDR1 SGHAT and CDR2 FQNNGV.

This clone was picked up a small number of times. J is TRBJ1-1 and V is TRBV7-2; 8 bases align to TRBD1. Germline assignment: CDR1 SGHTA and CDR2 FQGNSA. This CDR3 region has 15 residues. V lost 6 bases and J lost 10; bases outside the gene matches: 16. This CDR3 is CASSRMDREYTAAFF. The CDR3 coding sequence is TGTGCCAGCAGTCGAATGGACAGGGAGTATACAGCAGCTTTCTTT.

The V gene is TRBV19, the J gene TRBJ1-4; 7 bases are a match to TRBD1. CDR3 length: 15 residues. The trim removed 7 bases at V and 6 bases at J, leaving 11 bases unmatched. Germline loops: CDR1 LNHDA, CDR2 SQIVND (reference sequence). CDR3 sequence (DNA): TGTGCCAGTAACTCACAGGGGTTTTTGGATGAAAAACTGTTTTTT. Translation: CASNSQGFLDEKLFF.